This T cell receptor (beta chain) stems from a study of T cell repertoires in cytomegalovirus infection. Study overall: Through public TCR beta signatures, both CMV infection and matching HLA type were indicated. The study, taken as a whole, reports: What dominated the ex vivo response were HLA-C-restricted CMV-specific TCR beta clonotypes. Carriage of CMV together with the relevant HLA was identifiable through cumulative public TCR beta family frequency.

TCRdb processed the reads anew with MiXCR; each CDR3 protein has one entry. The sample holds about 68,000 distinct CDR3 sequences, under 25% seen once. This CDR3 comprises 15 residues. Germline assignment: CDR1 SGHVS and CDR2 FNYEAQ. Losses at the gene ends were 2 bases for V and 5 bases for J; bases not matched to a gene: 2. This clonotype was found a few times. Its antigen is undetermined. The rearrangement joins TRBV7-6 to TRBJ2-2, with 10 bases identical to TRBD1. Sequencing was carried out using PBMCs, sequenced either directly or after in vitro stimulation (not recorded which). This TCR derives from a human donor in good health (CMV status not recorded). Some clones in this sample may be carry-over from other donors' samples. The CDR3, as DNA: TGTGCCAGCAGCTTAAAGGACAGGGGGACCGGGGAGCTGTTTTTT. Its translation is CASSLKDRGTGELFF.